This T cell receptor (beta chain) derives from a study of blood T cell repertoires in COVID-19. Study details: There were acute and convalescent COVID-19 samples, and they came from the United States, Italy and Spain. Sample material is recorded as cDNA or gDNA derived from T cells, B-cell-depleted T cells, or PBMCs.

In the original processing: Using reference gene primer amplification, nucleated cell counts were estimated. This table comes from immunoSEQ multiplex PCR, and its TCRdb copy is limited to in-frame clones, with some not included. D and trimming were read from the DNA, whereas the V and J calls and clone size are those reported in that table. There are 65,000 to 75,000 clones in the sample; around 87% occur only once, and 29% lies in the top ten. The CDR3 contains 15 residues. Trimming took off 3 bases at V and 7 bases at J, with 15 bases between the two ends. From germline, CDR1 is LNHDA and CDR2 SQIVND (reference sequence). This clone was detected a few times.

This sequence originates from a woman at least 80 years old with active or convalescent COVID-19. Sequenced: peripheral blood. This chain uses TRBV19 with TRBJ1-4, with unresolved D. In DNA form, the CDR3 reads TGTGCCAGTAGTATCGGAGGAGGAGGGTTTGAAAAACTGTTTTTT. Its protein product is CASSIGGGGFEKLFF.